The text below deals with one T cell receptor (beta chain). The authors reverse transcribed roughly 0.5 to 1 ug RNA with random hexamers. TCR beta CDR3 was amplified by immunoSEQ covering 54 Vbeta and 13 Jbeta. TCRdb re-analysed the immunoSEQ multiplex PCR reads in MiXCR, keeping a single row per CDR3 protein. The sample includes some 300,000 distinct CDR3 sequences, around 89% of them seen just once. The sample belongs to a study of CD8 T cells in Susac syndrome. Germline-derived CDR1 and CDR2 are GTSNPN and SVGIG (reference sequence). The V end lost 6 bases, the J end lost 6 bases, and 18 bases lay between the germline ends. This CDR3 spans 13 amino acids. The multiple sclerosis controls consisted of treatment-naive patients with relapsing-remitting disease, either stable or active.

The sequence derives from a human donor with multiple sclerosis. The chain employs TRBV30 and TRBJ2-7; tentatively, D is TRBD1 or TRBD2 (6 bases each). Sequencing was carried out using CD8+ T cells from PBMCs. CDR3 sequence: CACQWGAGGEQYF. CDR3 sequence (DNA): TGTGCCTGCCAGTGGGGGGCTGGTGGCGAGCAGTACTTC.